A single sample is the source of the 22 T cell receptor beta chains below, sequenced in a study of blood T cell repertoires in COVID-19. Produced via immunoSEQ multiplex PCR; TCRdb's table is partial and in-frame only. In the table there are 280,000 or so clones, over 75% of which are singletons. The sample comprised peripheral blood. All receptors derive from a woman in her sixties with acute or convalescent COVID-19.

This clone appeared once. Here the CDR3 DNA reads TGCGCCAGCAGCCGGGAGAGCTCCTACAATGAGCAGTTCTTC. Residues: CASSRESSYNEQFF. This chain uses TRBV5-1 with TRBJ2-1, with D maybe TRBD2 (6 bases). Trimming left V 4 bases short and J 0 bases short, with 8 bases between. This CDR3 has 14 amino acids. The germline V gene encodes CDR1 SGHRS and CDR2 YFSETQ.

The chain's CDR3 is CASSPEGTGGTGYGYTF. The CDR3 nucleotides read TGTGCCAGCAGCCCGGAGGGGACAGGGGGCACTGGCTATGGCTACACCTTC. V and J are TRBV5-6 and TRBJ1-2; 12 bases match TRBD1. Germline CDR1 is SGHDT and CDR2 is YYEEEE. J gave up 4 bases and V 4 bases, and 11 bases lay outside the gene matches. The CDR3 has 17 amino acids.

The chain employs TRBV2 and TRBJ1-1; TRBD1 aligns across 9 bases. The CDR3 is 20 amino acids. Germline V gives CDR1 SNHLY, CDR2 FYNNEI. V was clipped by 4 bases and J by 3 bases; unmatched bases: 21. The CDR3 loop reads CASSGKYGIRTGVLDTEAFF. The CDR3 DNA reads as TGTGCCAGCAGTGGAAAATACGGCATAAGGACAGGGGTCCTTGACACTGAAGCTTTCTTT.

V gene TRBV5-4 combines with J gene TRBJ1-1, with a possible D match to TRBD1 (6 bases). The CDR3 runs 14 residues. Germline V gene lookup returns CDR1 SGHNT and CDR2 YYREEE (reference sequence). V was shortened by 3 bases and J by 2 bases, with 11 bases between the two germline ends. The CDR3 here is CASSSPTGNTEAFF. CDR3 nucleotide sequence: TGTGCCAGCAGCTCCCCGACAGGCAACACTGAAGCTTTCTTT.

This clone was observed a single time. V is TRBV20-1 and J is TRBJ2-7; the D is unclear. V was clipped by 3 bases and J by 0 bases, with 9 bases between them. Germline lookup yields CDR1 DFQATT and CDR2 SNEGSKA (reference sequence). The CDR3 runs 13 residues. CDR3 nucleotide sequence: TGCAGTGCTAGTTCGCCAGGCTCCTACGAGCAGTACTTC. This sequence encodes CSASSPGSYEQYF.

The chain recombines TRBV19 with TRBJ2-3; a weak D match, TRBD2 (7 bases). The CDR3 runs 16 residues. V lost 5 bases, J lost 2 bases, and 17 bases lay in between. Germline CDR1 LNHDA, CDR2 SQIVND (reference sequence). The CDR3 loop reads CASSGGAGALTDTQYF. DNA of the CDR3: TGTGCCAGTAGTGGGGGGGCAGGAGCCCTCACAGATACGCAGTATTTT.

V is TRBV4-3 and J is TRBJ1-6; unclear D gene. This CDR3 comprises 16 residues. Trimming took off 4 bases at V and 10 bases at J, with 20 bases between the two ends. Looked up from germline, CDR1 is LGHNA and CDR2 is YSLEER. As DNA, the CDR3 is TGCGCCAGCAGCCGAGGAGGCGTGGGTGGTCCATCACCCCTCCACTTT. Translated: CASSRGGVGGPSPLHF.

DNA for the CDR3: TGTGCCAGTAGTGACCTAGCTGCCGGGGAGCTGTTTTTT. This gives the protein CASSDLAAGELFF. The V and J genes are TRBV19 and TRBJ2-2; a weak D match, TRBD2 (5 bases). Trimming stripped 5 bases from V and 6 bases from J, with 10 bases between. Germline CDR1 LNHDA, CDR2 SQIVND (reference sequence). The CDR3 loop spans 13 amino acids.

CDR3 sequence: CASSQAYRTGDTQYF. The CDR3 bases are TGTGCCAGCAGCCAAGCCTACAGGACGGGAGATACGCAGTATTTT. This chain uses TRBV14 with TRBJ2-3; weak D call: TRBD1 (5 bases). Germline assignment: CDR1 SGHDN and CDR2 FVKESK. This CDR3 spans 15 amino acids. V shed 1 base and J shed 5 bases, with 13 bases lying between them.

The chain links TRBV6-4 to TRBJ1-1, with D uncertain. Deletions cut 6 bases from V and 11 bases from J, with 19 bases between. This CDR3 has 13 amino acids. Germline assignment: CDR1 MRHNA and CDR2 SNTAGT. The CDR3 sequence: CASSPKEGSMAFF. DNA for the CDR3: TGTGCCAGCAGCCCCAAGGAAGGGAGTATGGCTTTCTTT.

V gene TRBV30 combines with J gene TRBJ1-5; 8 bases are shared with TRBD1. Per the germline V gene, CDR1 is GTSNPN and CDR2 is SVGIG (reference sequence). V was pared by 2 bases and J by 0 bases, with 6 bases of the junction left unmatched. This CDR3 has 16 amino acids. The CDR3 region is CAWSSRTGSSNQPQHF. Written as DNA, the CDR3 is TGTGCCTGGAGTTCACGGACAGGGTCTAGCAATCAGCCCCAGCATTTT.

V usage is TRBV29-1 and J usage is TRBJ1-2, with no clear D. The CDR3 length is 13 residues. Germline values: CDR1 SQVTM, CDR2 ANQGSEA. The V and J ends lost 3 bases and 4 bases respectively, with 12 bases between them. DNA of the CDR3: TGCAGCGTTGATTCCGGGGTCGGCTATGGCTACACCTTC. Its translation: CSVDSGVGYGYTF.

The rearrangement uses TRBV7-2 and TRBJ1-1, with 8 positions matching TRBD1. Germline V gives CDR1 SGHTA, CDR2 FQGNSA. The CDR3 contains 16 residues. V was clipped by 3 bases and J by 0 bases; unmatched bases: 6. The CDR3, as DNA: TGTGCCAGCAGCTTTCCCGCAGGGGGCCTGAACACTGAAGCTTTCTTT. The encoded protein is CASSFPAGGLNTEAFF.

This chain joins TRBV6-2 or TRBV6-3 and TRBJ2-3; TRBD2 might be the D (5 bases). The V end lost 6 bases, the J end lost 1 base, and 11 bases lay between the germline ends. There are 14 residues in the CDR3. Germline CDR1 and CDR2: MNHEY and SVGEGT. The CDR3 loop is CASSFLLGTDTQYF. The CDR3 DNA sequence: TGTGCCAGCAGCTTTCTACTAGGCACAGATACGCAGTATTTT.

The J gene is TRBJ2-3, the V gene TRBV6-2 or TRBV6-3; D call uncertain. In germline, CDR1 is MNHEY, CDR2 SVGEGT. V gave up 2 bases and J gave up 3 bases, with 6 bases separating them. The CDR3 runs to 13 residues. CDR3 DNA sequence: TGTGCCAGCAGTTACATCAGGACAGATACGCAGTATTTT. Protein product: CASSYIRTDTQYF.

V is TRBV5-4 and J is TRBJ1-1; the match to TRBD1 covers 11 bases. This CDR3 contains 16 residues. CDR1 and CDR2 from the germline V gene are SGHNT and YYREEE (reference sequence). V lost 4 bases, J lost 5 bases, and 10 bases stayed unmatched. This CDR3 is CASSTEWGQGGTEAFF. CDR3 sequence (DNA): TGTGCCAGCAGCACTGAGTGGGGACAGGGGGGAACTGAAGCTTTCTTT.

The rearrangement uses TRBV7-9 and TRBJ2-2; perhaps TRBD1 as D (5 bases). This CDR3 contains 12 residues. The V end lost 3 bases, the J end lost 9 bases, and 8 bases lay between the germline ends. Germline V gene lookup returns CDR1 SEHNR and CDR2 FQNEAQ (reference sequence). CDR3 amino acids: CASSFSGWELFF. The CDR3 region has the DNA TGTGCCAGCAGCTTTTCAGGGTGGGAGCTGTTTTTT.

The rearrangement joins TRBV4-2 to TRBJ1-2; 9 bases agree with TRBD1. V dropped 0 bases and J dropped 4; count of bases not matched to a gene: 3. This CDR3 comprises 15 residues. Germline V CDR1 and CDR2: LGHNA, YNFKEQ. CDR3 DNA sequence: TGTGCCAGCAGCCAAGACCTGGGACAGGGCTATGGCTACACCTTC. Its protein product is CASSQDLGQGYGYTF.

The chain uses TRBV2 and TRBJ1-5; no definite D call. Germline lookup yields CDR1 SNHLY and CDR2 FYNNEI. V lost 4 bases to trimming and J lost 0 bases, with 10 bases between them. This CDR3 is built from 15 residues. The CDR3 region has the DNA TGTGCCAGCAGTGGGACGACTAATAGCAATCAGCCCCAGCATTTT. As protein: CASSGTTNSNQPQHF.

The chain links TRBV2 to TRBJ1-6, with TRBD1 identical over 9 bases. V lost 5 bases and J lost 4; bases outside the gene matches: 21. CDR3 size: 21 residues. CDR1 is SNHLY and CDR2 is FYNNEI in the germline V gene. CDR3 amino acids: CASSLPGTGLPTLFYNSPLHF. The CDR3 bases are TGTGCCAGCAGTTTACCCGGGACAGGGCTGCCAACCCTCTTTTATAATTCACCCCTCCACTTT. The entire variable domain, with the rest obtained from reference TRBV2 and TRBJ1-6, is as follows: EPEVTQTPSHQVTQMGQEVILRCVPISNHLYFYWYRQILGQKVEFLVSFYNNEISEKSEIFDDQFSVERPDGSNFTLKIRSTKLEDSAMYFCASSLPGTGLPTLFYNSPLHFGNGTRLTVT.

This clone has just one count. The J gene is TRBJ2-2, the V gene TRBV11-3; D call uncertain. Germline V gene sequence: CDR1 SGHNT, CDR2 YENEEA. V was trimmed by 0 bases and J by 1 base, leaving 6 bases between them. The CDR3 is 15 amino acids. CDR3 sequence reads: CASSLDGLNTGELFF. CDR3 bases: TGTGCCAGCAGCTTAGATGGCTTGAACACCGGGGAGCTGTTTTTT.

This chain uses TRBV21-1 with TRBJ2-3; the D segment call TRBD1 is taken from the table without a DNA check. TRBV21-1 is listed as a pseudogene. CDR3 length: 17 residues. CDR3 residues: CASSKRDRDEGADTQYF. The CDR3 DNA follows: TGTGCCAGCAGCAAACGGGACAGGGATGAGGGGGCAGATACGCAGTATTTT.